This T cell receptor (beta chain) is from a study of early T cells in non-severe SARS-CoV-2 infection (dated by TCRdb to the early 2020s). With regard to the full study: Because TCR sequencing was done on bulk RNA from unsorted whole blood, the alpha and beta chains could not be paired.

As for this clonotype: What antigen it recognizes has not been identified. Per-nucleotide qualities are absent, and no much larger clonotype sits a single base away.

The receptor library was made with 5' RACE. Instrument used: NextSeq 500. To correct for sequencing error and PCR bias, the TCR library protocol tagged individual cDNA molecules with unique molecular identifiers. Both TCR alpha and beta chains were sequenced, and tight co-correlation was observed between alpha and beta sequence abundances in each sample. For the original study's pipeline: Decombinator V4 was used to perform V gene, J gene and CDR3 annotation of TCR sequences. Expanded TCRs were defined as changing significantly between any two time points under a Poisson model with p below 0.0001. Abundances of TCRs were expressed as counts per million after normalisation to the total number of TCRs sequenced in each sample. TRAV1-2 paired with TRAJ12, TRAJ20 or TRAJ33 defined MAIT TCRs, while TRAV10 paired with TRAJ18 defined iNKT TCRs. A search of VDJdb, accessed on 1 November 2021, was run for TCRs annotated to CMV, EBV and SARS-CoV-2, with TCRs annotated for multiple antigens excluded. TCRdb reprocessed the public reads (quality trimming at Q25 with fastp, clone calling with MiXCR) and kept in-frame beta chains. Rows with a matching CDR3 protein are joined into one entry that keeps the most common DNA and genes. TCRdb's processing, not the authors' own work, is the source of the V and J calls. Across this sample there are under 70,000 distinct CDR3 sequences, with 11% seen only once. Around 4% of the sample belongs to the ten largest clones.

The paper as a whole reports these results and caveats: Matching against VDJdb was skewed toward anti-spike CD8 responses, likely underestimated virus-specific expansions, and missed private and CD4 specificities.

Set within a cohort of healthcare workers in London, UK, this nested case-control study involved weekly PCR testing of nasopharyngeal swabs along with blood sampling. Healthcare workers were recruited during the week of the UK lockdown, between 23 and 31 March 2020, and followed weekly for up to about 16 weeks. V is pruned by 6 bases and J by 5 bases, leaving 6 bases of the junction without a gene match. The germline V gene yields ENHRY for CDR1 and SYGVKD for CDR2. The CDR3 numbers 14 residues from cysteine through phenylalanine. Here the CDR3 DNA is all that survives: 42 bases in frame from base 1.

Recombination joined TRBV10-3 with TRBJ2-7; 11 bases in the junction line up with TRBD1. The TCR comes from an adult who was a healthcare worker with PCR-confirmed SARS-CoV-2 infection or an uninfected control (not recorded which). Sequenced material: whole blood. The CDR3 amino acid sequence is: CAISGQGAQNEQYF. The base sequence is TGTGCCATCAGCGGACAGGGGGCGCAGAACGAGCAGTACTTC.